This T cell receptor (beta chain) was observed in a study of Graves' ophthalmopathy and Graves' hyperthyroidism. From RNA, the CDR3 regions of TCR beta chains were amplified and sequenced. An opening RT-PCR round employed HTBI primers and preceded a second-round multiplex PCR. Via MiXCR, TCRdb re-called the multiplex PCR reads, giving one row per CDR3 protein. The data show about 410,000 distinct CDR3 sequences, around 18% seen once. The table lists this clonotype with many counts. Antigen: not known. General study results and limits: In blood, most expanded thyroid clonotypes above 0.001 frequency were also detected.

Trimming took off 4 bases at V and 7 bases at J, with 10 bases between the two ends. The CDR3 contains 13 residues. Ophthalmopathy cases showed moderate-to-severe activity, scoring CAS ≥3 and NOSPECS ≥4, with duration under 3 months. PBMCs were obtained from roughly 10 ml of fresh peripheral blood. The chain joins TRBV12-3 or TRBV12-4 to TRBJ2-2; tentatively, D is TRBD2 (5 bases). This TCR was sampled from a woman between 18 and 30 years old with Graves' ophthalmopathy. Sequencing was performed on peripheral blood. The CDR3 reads CASSWKRDGELFF. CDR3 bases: TGTGCCAGCAGTTGGAAGAGGGACGGGGAGCTGTTTTTT.